The TCR beta chain described here comes from a study of cytomegalovirus exposure and HLA in healthy donors. This clone was picked up a small number of times. Its antigen is not identified. This PCR relied on a set of 60 Vbeta primers and 13 Jbeta primers. Profiled with immunoSEQ multiplex PCR; TCRdb holds only in-frame clones, not every one. The sample has approximately 190,000 clones, roughly 80% seen once. The CDR3 has 13 residues. Germline CDR1 is ENHRY and CDR2 is SYGVKD. V was cut by 6 bases and J by 1 base, with 8 bases left in between. Regarding the study as a whole: In a later analysis, HLA-associated beta chains showed higher expansion and lower generation probabilities than comparable chains. Per published accounts, TCR beta sequences correctly predicted the HLA-A and HLA-B alleles of most subjects. In a later analysis, TCR beta V- and J-gene trimming was associated with a missense DCLRE1C variant. Across all donors, roughly uniform sequencing depth was an assumption of the presence/absence analyses.

The chain combines TRBV10-3 with TRBJ2-3; a possible D gene is TRBD2 (5 bases). The receptor was isolated from a young woman in good health and CMV-seronegative. The sequencing input was PBMCs. As DNA, the CDR3 is TGTGCCATCAGCCTCGGGGGCACAGATACGCAGTATTTT. As protein: CAISLGGTDTQYF.